Following are 14 T cell receptor beta chains from one sample sequenced in a study of T cell changes during pregnancy in multiple sclerosis. Data came from immunoSEQ multiplex PCR; TCRdb stores just in-frame clones and leaves some out. Of roughly 110,000 clones listed, about nine tenths are singletons. Sequenced material: peripheral blood, taken after pregnancy. The receptors here all came from a female donor with multiple sclerosis, enrolled in a pregnancy study.

The gene calls are TRBV7-9 and TRBJ1-5; TRBD1 matches 9 bases. V dropped 4 bases and J dropped 3; count of bases not matched to a gene: 1. The CDR3 consists of 14 residues. CDR1 and CDR2 (germline): SEHNR, FQNEAQ (reference sequence). Here the CDR3 reads CASSSQGANQPQHF. The CDR3 DNA sequence: TGTGCCAGCAGCTCACAGGGGGCCAATCAGCCCCAGCATTTT.

In this sample, this clone turned up once. J is TRBJ2-5 and V is TRBV6-1; 7 positions agree with TRBD1. Germline CDR1 reads MNHNS; CDR2 reads SASEGT. The CDR3 covers 14 residues. V shed 4 bases, J shed 1 base, and the junction held 3 bases outside the gene matches. DNA for the CDR3: TGTGCCAGCAGTGCGTACAGGGGCCAAGAGACCCAGTACTTC. Translating gives CASSAYRGQETQYF.

The rearrangement joins TRBV29-1 to TRBJ1-1; 8 bases agree with TRBD1. Germline-derived CDR1 and CDR2 are SQVTM and ANQGSEA. V was clipped by 0 bases and J by 5 bases; unmatched bases: 8. This CDR3 comprises 15 residues. The CDR3 nucleotides are TGCAGCGTTGAAGACCACAGGGGGTTAAGTACTGAAGCTTTCTTT. Translating it yields CSVEDHRGLSTEAFF.

The chain employs TRBV6-1 and TRBJ1-3; weak D call: TRBD1 (6 bases). V was trimmed by 4 bases and J by 0 bases, leaving 13 bases between them. This CDR3 contains 16 residues. From germline, CDR1 is MNHNS and CDR2 SASEGT. The chain's CDR3 is CASSALTGLSGNTIYF. The CDR3 DNA reads as TGTGCCAGCAGTGCCCTGACAGGCCTCTCTGGAAACACCATATATTTT.

The chain carries TRBV27 and TRBJ1-4, with D possibly matching TRBD1 (5 bases). Looked up from germline, CDR1 is MNHEY and CDR2 is SMNVEV (reference sequence). Trimming removed 5 bases from V and 2 bases from J, with 15 bases in between. This CDR3 is 16 amino acids long. CDR3 sequence: CASSPFEGVTNEKLFF. The CDR3 DNA follows: TGTGCCAGCAGTCCTTTCGAAGGGGTGACTAATGAAAAACTGTTTTTT.

The CDR3 coding sequence is TGTGCCAGCAGCAAAGAGGGGACAGGCCCGGGAAAACTGTTTTTT. As protein: CASSKEGTGPGKLFF. The V gene is TRBV7-6, the J gene TRBJ1-4; 8 bases match TRBD1. The CDR3 spans 15 residues. Germline CDR1 and CDR2: SGHVS and FNYEAQ. With V trimmed by 5 bases and J by 10 bases, 12 bases remained unmatched.

The V gene is TRBV10-3, the J gene TRBJ1-2; D is unclear. CDR3 length: 11 residues. V was cut by 8 bases and J by 8 bases, with 12 bases left in between. CDR1 is ENHRY and CDR2 is SYGVKD in the germline V gene. CDR3 sequence reads: CAIWTGEGYTF. CDR3 bases: TGTGCCATCTGGACCGGGGAGGGCTACACCTTC.

This sequence joins TRBV5-1 and TRBJ2-1; weak D call: TRBD1 (6 bases). This CDR3 spans 15 amino acids. V lost 3 bases and J lost 2, with 12 bases in between. The germline gives CDR1 SGHRS, CDR2 YFSETQ. The CDR3 DNA sequence: TGCGCCAGCAGCTCGGCCCAGGGGCCCTACAATGAGCAGTTCTTC. Translating gives CASSSAQGPYNEQFF.

This clone occurred once. The V and J genes are TRBV5-1 and TRBJ1-1; 8 bases fit TRBD1. CDR3 length: 15 amino acids. J lost 1 base, V lost 0 bases, and 2 bases had no gene match. Per the germline V gene, CDR1 is SGHRS and CDR2 is YFSETQ. Here the CDR3 reads CASSLDRGWNTEAFF. The DNA for the CDR3 is TGCGCCAGCAGCTTGGACAGGGGGTGGAACACTGAAGCTTTCTTT.

J is TRBJ1-2 and V is TRBV18; D possibly corresponds to TRBD1 (6 bases). Per the germline V gene, CDR1 is KGHSH and CDR2 is LQKENI. Trimming removed 2 bases from V and 9 bases from J, with 10 bases in between. The CDR3 length is 12 residues. CDR3 DNA: TGTGCCAGCTCACCAACAGGGCTCAGCTACACCTTC. Its protein is CASSPTGLSYTF.

This chain links TRBV9 with TRBJ2-2; D possibly corresponds to TRBD1 (6 bases). Germline CDR1 reads SGDLS; CDR2 reads YYNGEE. The CDR3 is 14 residues long. V was trimmed by 1 base and J by 6 bases, leaving 10 bases between them. The CDR3 sequence is CASSVPGTSGELFF. DNA of the CDR3: TGTGCCAGCAGCGTACCCGGGACATCCGGGGAGCTGTTTTTT.

This sequence joins TRBV12-2 and TRBJ2-7; TRBD2 is taken as the D call from the table, unchecked against the DNA. TRBV12-2 is noted as a pseudogene. The CDR3 is 13 residues long. The CDR3 bases are TGTGCAAGTCGCTTGAGTGTCGACTACGAGCAGTACTTC. Its translation is CASRLSVDYEQYF.

The V gene is TRBV30, the J gene TRBJ2-7, with 7 bases lining up with TRBD2. V shed 3 bases, J shed 4 bases, and the junction held 6 bases outside the gene matches. CDR1 GTSNPN and CDR2 SVGIG come from the germline V gene (reference sequence). The CDR3 is 13 amino acids. The CDR3 sequence: CAWRGGVGYEQYF. Written as DNA, the CDR3 is TGTGCCTGGAGGGGGGGGGTCGGATACGAGCAGTACTTC.

This chain links TRBV10-3 with TRBJ2-3; 12 nucleotides line up with TRBD2. This CDR3 region has 14 residues. Per germline, CDR1 ENHRY and CDR2 SYGVKD. The ends lost 11 bases at V and 2 bases at J; junction bases unmatched: 5. Here the CDR3 reads CAAGLAGLTDTQYF. CDR3 nucleotides: TGTGCCGCCGGACTAGCGGGACTCACAGATACGCAGTATTTT.